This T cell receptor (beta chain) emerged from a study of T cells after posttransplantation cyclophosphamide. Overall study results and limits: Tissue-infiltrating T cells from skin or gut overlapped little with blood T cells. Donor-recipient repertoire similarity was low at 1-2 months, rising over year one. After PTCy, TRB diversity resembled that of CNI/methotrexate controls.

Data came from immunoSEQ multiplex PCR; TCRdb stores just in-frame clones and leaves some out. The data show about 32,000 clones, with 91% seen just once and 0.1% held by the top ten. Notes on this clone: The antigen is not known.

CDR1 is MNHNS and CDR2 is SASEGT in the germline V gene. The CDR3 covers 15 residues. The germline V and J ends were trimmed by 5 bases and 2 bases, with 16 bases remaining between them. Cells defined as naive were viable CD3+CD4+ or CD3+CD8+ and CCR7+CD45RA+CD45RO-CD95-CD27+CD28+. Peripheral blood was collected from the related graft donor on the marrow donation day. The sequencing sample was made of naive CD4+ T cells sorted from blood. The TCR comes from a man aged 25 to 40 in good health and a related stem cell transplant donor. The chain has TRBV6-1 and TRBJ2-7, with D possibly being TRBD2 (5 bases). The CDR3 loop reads CASSSRGLTPYEQYF. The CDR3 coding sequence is TGTGCCAGCAGTTCCCGCGGGCTTACACCCTACGAGCAGTACTTC.